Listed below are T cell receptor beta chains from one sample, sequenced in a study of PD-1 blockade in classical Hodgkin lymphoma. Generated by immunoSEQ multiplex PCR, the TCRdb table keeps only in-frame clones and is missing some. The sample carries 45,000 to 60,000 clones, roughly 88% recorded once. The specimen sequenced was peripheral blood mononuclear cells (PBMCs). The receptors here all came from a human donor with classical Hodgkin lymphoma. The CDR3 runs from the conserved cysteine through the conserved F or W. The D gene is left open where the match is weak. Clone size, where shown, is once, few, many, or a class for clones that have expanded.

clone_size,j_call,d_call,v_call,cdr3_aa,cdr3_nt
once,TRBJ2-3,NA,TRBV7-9,CASSLGQGSRTDTQYF,TGTGCCAGCAGCTTGGGCCAGGGGAGTAGAACAGATACGCAGTATTTT
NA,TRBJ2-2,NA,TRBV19,CASSATYRDPGELFF,TGTGCCAGTAGTGCCACCTACAGGGACCCCGGGGAGCTGTTTTTT
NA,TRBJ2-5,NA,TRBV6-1,CALSQGVAETQYF,TGTGCGCTGTCGCAGGGTGTTGCTGAGACCCAGTACTTC
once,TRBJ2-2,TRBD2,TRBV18,CASSPSLAGPGELFF,TGTGCCAGCTCACCAAGCCTAGCGGGACCCGGGGAGCTGTTTTTT
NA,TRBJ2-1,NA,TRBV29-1,CSVEARYNEQFF,TGCAGCGTTGAAGCCCGTTACAATGAGCAGTTCTTC
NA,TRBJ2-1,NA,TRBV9,CASSVVPSYEQFF,TGTGCCAGCAGCGTAGTGCCTAGCTATGAGCAGTTCTTC
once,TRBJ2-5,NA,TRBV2,CASSERQTQETQYF,TGTGCCAGCAGTGAAAGACAGACCCAAGAGACCCAGTACTTC
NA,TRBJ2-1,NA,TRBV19,CASSIGDWYNEQFF,TGTGCCAGTAGTATTGGGGACTGGTACAATGAGCAGTTCTTC
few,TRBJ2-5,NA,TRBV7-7,CASSASGWETQYF,TGTGCTAGCAGCGCCTCAGGGTGGGAGACCCAGTACTTC
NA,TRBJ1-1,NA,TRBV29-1,CSGLNTEAFF,TGCAGCGGGTTGAACACTGAAGCTTTCTTT
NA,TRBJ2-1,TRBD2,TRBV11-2,CASSRTSGSGIEQFF,TGTGCCAGCAGCCGTACTAGCGGGAGTGGTATTGAGCAGTTCTTC
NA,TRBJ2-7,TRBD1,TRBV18,CASSPSRQGSHEQYF,TGTGCCAGCTCACCAAGTCGACAGGGGTCCCACGAGCAGTACTTC
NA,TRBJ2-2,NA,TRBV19,CASNLGRELFF,TGTGCCAGTAATCTCGGCCGGGAGCTGTTTTTT
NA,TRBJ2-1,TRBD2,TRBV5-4,CASSQASGRIYNEQFF,TGTGCCAGCAGCCAGGCCAGCGGGAGGATATACAATGAGCAGTTCTTC
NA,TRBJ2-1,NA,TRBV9,CASSGSAPADDEQFF,TGTGCCAGCAGCGGGTCAGCCCCCGCTGACGATGAGCAGTTCTTC
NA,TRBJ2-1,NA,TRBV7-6,CASSLALKGREQFF,TGTGCCAGCAGCTTAGCGCTAAAAGGTCGAGAGCAGTTCTTC
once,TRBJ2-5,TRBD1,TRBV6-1,CASSDPTGGKTQYF,TGTGCCAGCAGTGACCCGACAGGGGGAAAGACCCAGTACTTC
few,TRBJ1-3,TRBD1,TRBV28,CATRGADSGNTIYF,TGTGCCACCAGGGGGGCGGACTCTGGAAACACCATATATTTT
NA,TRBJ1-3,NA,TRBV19,CASSSVGGNTIYF,TGTGCCAGTAGCTCTGTGGGAGGAAACACCATATATTTT
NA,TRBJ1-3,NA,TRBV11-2,CASSLGISSGNTIYF,TGTGCCAGCAGCTTAGGGATAAGCTCTGGAAACACCATATATTTT
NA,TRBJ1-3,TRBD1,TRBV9,CASSAPRGSSGNTIYF,TGTGCCAGCAGCGCTCCCAGGGGGAGCTCTGGAAACACCATATATTTT
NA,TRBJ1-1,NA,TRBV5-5,CASSFGGAYSEAFF,TGTGCCAGCAGCTTCGGGGGGGCTTACTCTGAAGCTTTCTTT
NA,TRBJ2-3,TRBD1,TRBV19,CASSQALTGAGTDTQYF,TGTGCCAGTAGTCAGGCCCTCACAGGGGCCGGCACAGATACGCAGTATTTT
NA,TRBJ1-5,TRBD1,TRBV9,CASSAHTGEPQHF,TGTGCCAGCAGCGCCCACACAGGGGAGCCCCAGCATTTT
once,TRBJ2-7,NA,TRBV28,CASNSGNGAYEQYF,TGTGCCAGCAACTCAGGGAATGGAGCCTACGAGCAGTACTTC
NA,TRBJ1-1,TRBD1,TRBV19,CASSKGQGETEAFF,TGTGCCAGTAGTAAAGGACAGGGGGAAACTGAAGCTTTCTTT
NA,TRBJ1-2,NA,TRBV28,CASSGFGSYGYTF,TGTGCCAGTTCAGGGTTTGGGAGCTATGGCTACACCTTC
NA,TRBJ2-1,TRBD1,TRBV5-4,CASSLEGWDRVNEQFF,TGTGCCAGCAGCTTGGAAGGGTGGGACAGGGTGAATGAGCAGTTCTTC
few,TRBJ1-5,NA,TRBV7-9,CASSLGTFDNQPQHF,TGTGCCAGCAGCTTAGGGACGTTTGACAATCAGCCCCAGCATTTT
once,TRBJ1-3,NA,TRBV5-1,CASSTQSSGNTIYF,TGCGCCAGCAGTACACAGAGCTCTGGAAACACCATATATTTT
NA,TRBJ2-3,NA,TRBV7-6,CASSLGTLSTDTQYF,TGTGCCAGCAGCTTAGGAACACTTAGCACAGATACGCAGTATTTT
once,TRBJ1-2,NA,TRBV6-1,CASSEYGAGDNGYTF,TGTGCCAGCAGTGAATATGGAGCAGGGGACAATGGCTACACCTTC
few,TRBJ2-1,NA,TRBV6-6,CASSQGTNEQFF,TGTGCCAGCAGTCAAGGGACTAATGAGCAGTTCTTC
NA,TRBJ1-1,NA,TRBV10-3,CAISVTSNTEAFF,TGTGCCATCAGTGTGACCTCGAACACTGAAGCTTTCTTT
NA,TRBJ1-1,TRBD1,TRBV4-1,CASTPRGMIMNTEAFF,TGCGCCAGCACCCCCAGGGGGATGATAATGAACACTGAAGCTTTCTTT
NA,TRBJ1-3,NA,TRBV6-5,CASSYGTGIGDTIYF,TGTGCCAGCAGTTACGGAACGGGCATAGGGGACACCATATATTTT
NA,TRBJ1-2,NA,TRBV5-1,CASSLDRLYGYTF,TGCGCCAGCAGCTTGGACAGGCTCTATGGCTACACCTTC
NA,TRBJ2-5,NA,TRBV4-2,CASSQDAHRDQETQYF,TGTGCCAGCAGCCAAGATGCCCACAGGGACCAAGAGACCCAGTACTTC
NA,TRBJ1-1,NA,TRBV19,CASSEGGAGTEAFF,TGTGCCAGTAGTGAAGGAGGGGCTGGCACTGAAGCTTTCTTT
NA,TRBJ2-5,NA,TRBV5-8,CASSSDVIQETQYF,TGTGCCAGCAGCTCCGACGTGATCCAAGAGACCCAGTACTTC
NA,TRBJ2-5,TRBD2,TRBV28,CASSGTSGFFRTQYF,TGTGCCAGCAGCGGGACTAGCGGTTTCTTCCGGACCCAGTACTTC
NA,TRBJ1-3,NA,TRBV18,CASSPGSVGNTIYF,TGTGCCAGCTCACCCGGGTCCGTTGGAAACACCATATATTTT
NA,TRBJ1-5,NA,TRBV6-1,CASSDQRAGNGQPQHF,TGTGCCAGCAGTGACCAGAGGGCAGGGAATGGTCAGCCCCAGCATTTT
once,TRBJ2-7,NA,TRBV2,CASSPDVTYEQYF,TGTGCCAGCAGCCCGGACGTTACCTACGAGCAGTACTTC
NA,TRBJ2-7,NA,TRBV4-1,CASSPTGTSGSYEQYF,TGCGCCAGCAGCCCCACCGGGACATCGGGATCCTACGAGCAGTACTTC
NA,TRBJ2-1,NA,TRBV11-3,CASSLEGNEQFF,TGTGCCAGCAGCTTAGAGGGGAATGAGCAGTTCTTC
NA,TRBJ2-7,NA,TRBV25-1,CASSETRHEQYF,TGTGCCAGCAGTGAGACTCGCCACGAGCAGTACTTC
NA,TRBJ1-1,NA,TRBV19,CASSMAGEDTEAFF,TGTGCCAGTAGTATGGCTGGTGAGGACACTGAAGCTTTCTTT
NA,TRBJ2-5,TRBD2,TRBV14,CASSQWRGESETQYF,TGTGCCAGCAGCCAATGGCGGGGGGAGTCGGAGACCCAGTACTTC
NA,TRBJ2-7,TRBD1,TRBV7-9,CASSLLRDRGHEQYF,TGTGCCAGCAGCTTGCTCCGGGACAGGGGCCACGAGCAGTACTTC
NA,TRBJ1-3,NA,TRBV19,CATRVRSGNTIYF,TGTGCCACCCGTGTTAGATCTGGAAACACCATATATTTT
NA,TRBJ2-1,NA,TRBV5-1,CASSLADNEQFF,TGCGCCAGCAGCTTGGCGGACAATGAGCAGTTCTTC
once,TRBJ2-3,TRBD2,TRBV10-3,CAIRGDSGSSTDTQYF,TGTGCCATCAGGGGAGATAGCGGGAGTAGCACAGATACGCAGTATTTT
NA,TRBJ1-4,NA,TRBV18,CASRAPTNEKLFF,TGTGCCAGCCGGGCCCCAACTAATGAAAAACTGTTTTTT
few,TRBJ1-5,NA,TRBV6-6,CASSSQGPQHF,TGTGCCAGCAGTTCCCAGGGGCCCCAGCATTTT
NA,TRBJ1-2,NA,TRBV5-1,CASSSRRKGDGYTF,TGCGCCAGCAGCTCCCGGAGGAAGGGGGATGGCTACACCTTC
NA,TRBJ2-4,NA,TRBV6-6,CASSSGGSIQYF,TGTGCCAGCAGTTCCGGCGGATCCATTCAGTACTTC
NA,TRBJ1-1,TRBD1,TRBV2,CASSRDRVVAFF,TGTGCCAGCAGCCGGGACAGGGTGGTGGCTTTCTTT
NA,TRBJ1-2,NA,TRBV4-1,CASSQESQTNYGYTF,TGCGCCAGCAGCCAAGAATCACAGACTAACTATGGCTACACCTTC
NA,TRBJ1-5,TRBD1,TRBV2,CASSVQDRGNQPQHF,TGTGCCAGCAGTGTGCAGGACAGGGGAAATCAGCCCCAGCATTTT